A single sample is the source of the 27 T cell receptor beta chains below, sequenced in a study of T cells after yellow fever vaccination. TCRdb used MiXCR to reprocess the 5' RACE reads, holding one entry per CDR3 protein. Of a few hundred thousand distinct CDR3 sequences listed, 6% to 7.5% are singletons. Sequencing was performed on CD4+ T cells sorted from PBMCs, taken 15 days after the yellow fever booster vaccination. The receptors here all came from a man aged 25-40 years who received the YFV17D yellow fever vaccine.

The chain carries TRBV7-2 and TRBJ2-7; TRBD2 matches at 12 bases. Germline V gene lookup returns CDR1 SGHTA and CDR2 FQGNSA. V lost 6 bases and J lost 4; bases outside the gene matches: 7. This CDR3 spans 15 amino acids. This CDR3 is CASRRLAGVGYEQYF. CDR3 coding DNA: TGTGCCAGCAGAAGACTAGCGGGAGTGGGGTACGAGCAGTACTTC.

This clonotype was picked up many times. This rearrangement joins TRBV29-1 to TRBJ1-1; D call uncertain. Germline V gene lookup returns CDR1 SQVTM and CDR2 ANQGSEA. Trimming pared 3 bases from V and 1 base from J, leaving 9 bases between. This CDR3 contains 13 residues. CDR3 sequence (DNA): TGCAGCGTTGACAGGCAGACGAACACTGAAGCTTTCTTT. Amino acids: CSVDRQTNTEAFF.

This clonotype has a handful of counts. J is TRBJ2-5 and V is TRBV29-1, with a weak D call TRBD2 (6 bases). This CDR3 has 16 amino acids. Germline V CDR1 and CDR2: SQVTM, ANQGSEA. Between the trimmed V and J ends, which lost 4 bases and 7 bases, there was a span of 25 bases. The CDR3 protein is CSVVPGTPGSGRTQYF. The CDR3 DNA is TGCAGCGTTGTACCCGGGACTCCCGGGAGTGGTAGGACCCAGTACTTC.

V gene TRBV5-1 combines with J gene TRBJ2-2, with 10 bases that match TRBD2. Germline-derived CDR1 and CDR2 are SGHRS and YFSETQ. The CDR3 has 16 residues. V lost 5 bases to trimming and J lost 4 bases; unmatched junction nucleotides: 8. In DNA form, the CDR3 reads TGCGCCAGCAGTCGACTAGCGGGCCTAAGCACCGGGGAGCTGTTTTTT. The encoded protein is CASSRLAGLSTGELFF.

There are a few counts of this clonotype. The CDR3 is CASSWFNEKLFF. The CDR3 DNA reads as TGTGCCAGCAGCTGGTTCAATGAAAAACTGTTTTTT. The gene calls are TRBV7-2 and TRBJ1-4, with D uncertain. Germline values: CDR1 SGHTA, CDR2 FQGNSA. This CDR3 region has 12 residues. Trimming pared 4 bases from V and 5 bases from J, leaving 5 bases between.

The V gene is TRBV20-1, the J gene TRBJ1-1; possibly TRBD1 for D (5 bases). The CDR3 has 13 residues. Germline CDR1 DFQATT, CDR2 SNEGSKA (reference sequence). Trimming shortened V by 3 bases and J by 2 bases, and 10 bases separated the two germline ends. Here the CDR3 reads CSARARDNTEAFF. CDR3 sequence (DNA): TGCAGTGCTAGGGCCAGGGACAACACTGAAGCTTTCTTT.

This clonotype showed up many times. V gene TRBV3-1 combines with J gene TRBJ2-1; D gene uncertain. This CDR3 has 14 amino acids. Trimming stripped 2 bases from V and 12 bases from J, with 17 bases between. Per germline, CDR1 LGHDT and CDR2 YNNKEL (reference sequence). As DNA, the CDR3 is TGTGCCAGCAGCCAAATTTTGGCTAACTCTGGGCAGTTCTTC. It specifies CASSQILANSGQFF.

For the CDR3, the DNA is TGTGCCAGCAGCCCGCGACAGTCACGAGCCTCTGGAAACACCATATATTTT. Translated, it gives CASSPRQSRASGNTIYF. J is TRBJ1-3 and V is TRBV7-6, with a weak D call TRBD1 (5 bases). V was clipped by 5 bases and J by 0 bases, with 17 bases between them. CDR3 length: 17 amino acids. CDR1 is SGHVS and CDR2 is FNYEAQ in the germline V gene.

The CDR3 DNA sequence: TGCAGTGCCTCCCCCCGGGCCTCCCTAAACATTCAGTACTTC. It specifies CSASPRASLNIQYF. The genes are TRBV20-1 and TRBJ2-4; no definite D call. Trimming cost V 6 bases and J 6 bases, with 18 bases left between them. Germline CDR1 reads DFQATT; CDR2 reads SNEGSKA (reference sequence). This CDR3 comprises 14 residues.

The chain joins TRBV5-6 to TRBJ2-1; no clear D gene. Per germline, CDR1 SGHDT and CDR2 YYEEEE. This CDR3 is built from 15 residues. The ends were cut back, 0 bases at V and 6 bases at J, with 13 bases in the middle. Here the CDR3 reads CASSLAGFSGNEQFF. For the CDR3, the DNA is TGTGCCAGCAGCTTGGCCGGGTTCTCGGGCAATGAGCAGTTCTTC.

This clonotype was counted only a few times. The CDR3: CASSISGGHNQPQHF. CDR3 sequence (DNA): TGTGCCAGTAGTATTTCCGGGGGGCACAATCAGCCCCAGCATTTT. The rearrangement links TRBV19 to TRBJ1-5; D might be TRBD1 (6 bases). V was clipped by 3 bases and J by 3 bases, with 12 bases between them. The CDR3 loop spans 15 amino acids. Germline CDR1 reads LNHDA; CDR2 reads SQIVND (reference sequence).

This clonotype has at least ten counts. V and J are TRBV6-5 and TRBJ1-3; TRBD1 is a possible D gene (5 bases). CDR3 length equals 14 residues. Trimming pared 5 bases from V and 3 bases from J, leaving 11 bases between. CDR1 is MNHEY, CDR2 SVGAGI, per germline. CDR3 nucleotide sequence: TGTGCCAGCAGTAACCGGGACGGTGGAAACACCATATATTTT. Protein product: CASSNRDGGNTIYF.

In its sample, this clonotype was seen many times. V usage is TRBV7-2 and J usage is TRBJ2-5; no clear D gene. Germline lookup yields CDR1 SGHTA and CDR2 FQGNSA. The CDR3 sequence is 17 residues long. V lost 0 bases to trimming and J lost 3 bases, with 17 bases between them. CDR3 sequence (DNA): TGTGCCAGCAGCTTAGCTCCGGTGGGTACCGGAGAAGAGACCCAGTACTTC. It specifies CASSLAPVGTGEETQYF.

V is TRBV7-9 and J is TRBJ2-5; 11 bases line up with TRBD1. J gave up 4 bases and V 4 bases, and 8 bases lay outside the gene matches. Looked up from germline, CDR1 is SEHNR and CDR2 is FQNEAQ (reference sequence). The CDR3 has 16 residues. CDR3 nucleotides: TGTGCCAGCAGCTCATCCGGGACAGGGGGATCAGAGACCCAGTACTTC. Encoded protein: CASSSSGTGGSETQYF.

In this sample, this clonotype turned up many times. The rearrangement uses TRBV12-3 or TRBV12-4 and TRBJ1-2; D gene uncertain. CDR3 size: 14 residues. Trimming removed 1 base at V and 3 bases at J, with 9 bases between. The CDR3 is CASSLVAGYYGYTF. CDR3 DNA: TGTGCCAGCAGTTTAGTGGCCGGCTACTATGGCTACACCTTC.

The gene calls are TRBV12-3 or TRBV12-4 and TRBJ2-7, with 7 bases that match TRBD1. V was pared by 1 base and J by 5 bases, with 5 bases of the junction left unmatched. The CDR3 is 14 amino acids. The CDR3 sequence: CASSLGQGRHEQYF. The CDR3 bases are TGTGCCAGCAGTTTAGGACAGGGCAGGCACGAGCAGTACTTC.

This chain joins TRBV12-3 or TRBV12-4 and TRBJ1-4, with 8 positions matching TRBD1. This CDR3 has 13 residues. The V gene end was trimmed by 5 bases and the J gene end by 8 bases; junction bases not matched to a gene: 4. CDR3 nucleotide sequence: TGTGCCAGCAGTCCGACAGGGGACGAAAAACTGTTTTTT. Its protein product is CASSPTGDEKLFF.

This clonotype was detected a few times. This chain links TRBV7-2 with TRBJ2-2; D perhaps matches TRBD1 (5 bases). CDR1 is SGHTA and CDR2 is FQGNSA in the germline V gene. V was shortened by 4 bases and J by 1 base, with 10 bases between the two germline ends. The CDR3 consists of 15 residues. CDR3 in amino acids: CASSYQTGNTGELFF. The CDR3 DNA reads TGTGCCAGCAGCTACCAAACAGGGAACACCGGGGAGCTGTTTTTT.

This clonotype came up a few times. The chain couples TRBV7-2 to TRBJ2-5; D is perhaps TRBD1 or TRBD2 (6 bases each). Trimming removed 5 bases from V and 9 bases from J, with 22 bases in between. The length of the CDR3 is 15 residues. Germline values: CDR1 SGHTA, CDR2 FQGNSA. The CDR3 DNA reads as TGTGCCAGCAGCGTGGGGGGCACCCCCCGTGTCTCCCAGTACTTC. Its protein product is CASSVGGTPRVSQYF.

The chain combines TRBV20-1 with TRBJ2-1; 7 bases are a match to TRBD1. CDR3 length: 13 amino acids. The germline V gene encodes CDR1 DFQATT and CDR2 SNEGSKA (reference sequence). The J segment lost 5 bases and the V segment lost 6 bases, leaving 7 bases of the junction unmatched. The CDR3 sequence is CSAQQGTHNEQFF. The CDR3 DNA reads TGCAGTGCACAACAGGGGACCCACAATGAGCAGTTCTTC.

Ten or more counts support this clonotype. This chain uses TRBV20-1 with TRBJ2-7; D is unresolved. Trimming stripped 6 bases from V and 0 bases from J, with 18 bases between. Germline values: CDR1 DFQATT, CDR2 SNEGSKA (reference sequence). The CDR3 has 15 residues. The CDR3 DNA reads TGCAGTGCGCCAAAATTTGGGCCTAGCTCCTACGAGCAGTACTTC. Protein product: CSAPKFGPSSYEQYF.

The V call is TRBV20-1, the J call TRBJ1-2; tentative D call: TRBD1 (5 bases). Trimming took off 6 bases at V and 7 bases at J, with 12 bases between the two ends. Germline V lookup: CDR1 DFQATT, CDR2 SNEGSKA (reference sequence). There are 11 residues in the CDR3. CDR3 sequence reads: CSARTRGGYTF. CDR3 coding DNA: TGCAGTGCCAGAACAAGGGGTGGCTACACCTTC.

The CDR3 is CASSTRDREYNEQFF. CDR3 DNA: TGTGCCAGCAGCACCCGGGACAGGGAATACAATGAGCAGTTCTTC. This chain links TRBV7-9 with TRBJ2-1; 9 bases match TRBD1. Germline CDR1 is SEHNR and CDR2 is FQNEAQ (reference sequence). The CDR3 sequence is 15 residues long. Trimming took 5 bases from V and 4 from J; bases not matched to a gene: 6.

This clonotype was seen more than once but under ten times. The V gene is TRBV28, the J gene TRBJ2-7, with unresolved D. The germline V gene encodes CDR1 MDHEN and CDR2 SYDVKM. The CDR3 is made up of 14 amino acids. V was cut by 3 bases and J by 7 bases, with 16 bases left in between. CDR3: CASSLRFPLGEQYF. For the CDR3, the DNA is TGTGCCAGCAGTTTGCGGTTTCCGTTGGGGGAGCAGTACTTC.

CDR3: CASRRGGRSNQPQHF. The CDR3 region has the DNA TGTGCCAGCAGGCGCGGGGGCAGAAGCAATCAGCCCCAGCATTTT. V and J are TRBV28 and TRBJ1-5, with D perhaps matching TRBD1 (6 bases). This CDR3 has 15 residues. Germline lookup yields CDR1 MDHEN and CDR2 SYDVKM. Deletions cut 6 bases from V and 1 base from J, with 13 bases between.

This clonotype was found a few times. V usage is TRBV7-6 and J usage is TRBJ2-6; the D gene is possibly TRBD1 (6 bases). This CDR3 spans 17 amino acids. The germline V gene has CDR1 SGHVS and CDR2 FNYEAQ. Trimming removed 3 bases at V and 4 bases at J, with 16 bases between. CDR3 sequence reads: CASSLATGFFGANVLTF. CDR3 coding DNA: TGTGCCAGCAGCTTGGCGACAGGCTTCTTCGGGGCCAACGTCCTGACTTTC.

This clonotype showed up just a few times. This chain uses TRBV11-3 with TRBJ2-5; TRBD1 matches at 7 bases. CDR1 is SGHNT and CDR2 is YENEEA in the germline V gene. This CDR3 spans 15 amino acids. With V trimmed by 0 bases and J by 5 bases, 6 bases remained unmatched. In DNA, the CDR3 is TGTGCCAGCAGCTTAGAGGGACAGCTGGGTGAGACCCAGTACTTC. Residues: CASSLEGQLGETQYF.